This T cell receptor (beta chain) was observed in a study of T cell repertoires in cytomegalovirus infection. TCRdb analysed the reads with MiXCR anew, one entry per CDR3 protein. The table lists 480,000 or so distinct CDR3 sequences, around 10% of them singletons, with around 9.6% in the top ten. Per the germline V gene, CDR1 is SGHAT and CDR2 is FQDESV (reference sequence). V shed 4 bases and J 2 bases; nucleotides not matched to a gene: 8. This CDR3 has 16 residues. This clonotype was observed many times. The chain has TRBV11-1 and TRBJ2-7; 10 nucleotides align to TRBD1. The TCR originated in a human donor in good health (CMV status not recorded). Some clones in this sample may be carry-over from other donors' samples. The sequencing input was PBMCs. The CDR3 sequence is CASSSNDRGPPYEQYF. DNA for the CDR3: TGTGCCAGCAGCTCAAACGACAGGGGGCCACCCTACGAGCAGTACTTC.